What follows describes a single T cell receptor beta chain. Antigen specificity is unknown. The data derive from a study of T cell repertoires in cytomegalovirus infection. Study-wide context: Well-studied HLA-B-restricted CMV epitopes were used in the study alongside recently identified HLA-C-restricted ones. Evidence of both CMV infection and a matching HLA type came from public TCR beta signatures.

Overall study results and limits: CMV-specific TCR beta clonotypes restricted by HLA-C dominated the ex vivo response.

TCRdb re-called the reads with MiXCR, one entry per CDR3 protein. In the table there are about 890,000 distinct CDR3 sequences, under 40% of which are singletons. Material: cultured CD8+ T cells from PBMCs, obtained from culture after CMV antigen stimulation. This TCR came from a human donor in good health (CMV status not recorded). Some clones in this sample may be carry-over from other donors' samples.

In nucleotides, the CDR3 is TGCAGTGCTCGCAACAGGGACAGGGGGCTAACTAACTATGGCTACACCTTC. It yields the protein CSARNRDRGLTNYGYTF. The chain has TRBV20-1 and TRBJ1-2, with 12 nucleotides matching TRBD1. The CDR3 totals 17 residues. The trim removed 5 bases at V and 0 bases at J, leaving 10 bases unmatched. CDR1 and CDR2 from the germline V gene are DFQATT and SNEGSKA (reference sequence).